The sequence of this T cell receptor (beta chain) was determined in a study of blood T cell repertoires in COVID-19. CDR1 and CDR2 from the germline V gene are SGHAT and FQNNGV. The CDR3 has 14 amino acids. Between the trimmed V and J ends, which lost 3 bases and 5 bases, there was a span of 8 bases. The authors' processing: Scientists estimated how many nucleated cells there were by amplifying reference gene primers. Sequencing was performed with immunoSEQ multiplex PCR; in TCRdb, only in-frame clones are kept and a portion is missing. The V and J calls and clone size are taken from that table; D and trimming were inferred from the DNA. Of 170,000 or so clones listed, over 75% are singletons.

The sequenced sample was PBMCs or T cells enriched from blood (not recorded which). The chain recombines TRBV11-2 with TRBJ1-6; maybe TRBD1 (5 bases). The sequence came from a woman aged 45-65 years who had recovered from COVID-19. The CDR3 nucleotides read TGTGCCAGCAGCTTGGGGGAGGATAATTCACCCCTCCACTTT. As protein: CASSLGEDNSPLHF.